Listed below are T cell receptor beta chains from one sample, sequenced in a study of blood T cell repertoires in COVID-19. Profiled with immunoSEQ multiplex PCR; TCRdb holds only in-frame clones, not every one. The sample holds 55,000 to 80,000 clones; over 75% are singletons and the top ten take roughly 20%. Sequenced material: peripheral blood. The receptors here all came from a man aged 60-69 years with acute or convalescent COVID-19. CDR3s include the opening cysteine and the closing phenylalanine or tryptophan. The D gene is left open where the match is weak. Part of the rows lack a size; the others show once, few, many or a class for expanded clones.

d_call clone_size j_call v_call cdr3_nt cdr3_aa
. . TRBJ2-5 TRBV24-1 TGTGCCACCAGTGATTCATCGAGAGGGTCCCAAGAGACCCAGTACTTC CATSDSSRGSQETQYF
. . TRBJ2-5 TRBV24-1 TGTGCCACCAGTGATCCCCCTGGCCAGGGAGAGACCCAGTACTTC CATSDPPGQGETQYF
. . TRBJ1-5 TRBV19 TGTGCCAGTAGTATCCAACGGGGAGACAATCAGCCCCAGCATTTT CASSIQRGDNQPQHF
TRBD2 . TRBJ2-5 TRBV5-8 TGTGCCAGCAGCTTGGTCGGTAGCGGGAGAGTAGAGACCCAGTACTTC CASSLVGSGRVETQYF
TRBD2 once TRBJ2-3 TRBV4-2 TGTGCCAGCAGCCAACACTTAAGCGGGATGATCACAGATACGCAGTATTTT CASSQHLSGMITDTQYF
. . TRBJ1-2 TRBV3-1/TRBV3-2 TGTGCCAGCAGCCAAAACAGCTATGGCTACACCTTC CASSQNSYGYTF
TRBD2 . TRBJ2-1 TRBV24-1 TGTGCCACCAGTGATCCGGGACTAGCGGGAGGCGCCTACAATGAGCAGTTCTTC CATSDPGLAGGAYNEQFF
TRBD2 few TRBJ2-1 TRBV27 TGTGCCAGCAGTCCTTTCACGGGACTAGCGGGAGACCATGAGCAGTTCTTC CASSPFTGLAGDHEQFF
. . TRBJ2-1 TRBV30 TGTGCCTGGGGTAGGTGGGAGGAGCAGTTCTTC CAWGRWEEQFF
. . TRBJ1-5 TRBV6-6 TGTGCCAGCAGTTACCCCGGGACTCTTCAGCCCCAGCATTTT CASSYPGTLQPQHF
. . TRBJ2-7 TRBV5-1 TGCGCCAGCAGCTTGAAGAGAGGTACCTACGAGCAGTACTTC CASSLKRGTYEQYF
. . TRBJ1-1 TRBV7-2 TGTGCCAGCAGCCAGATCTCACAAATTGCTTTCTTT CASSQISQIAFF
. . TRBJ1-4 TRBV7-8 TGTGCCAGCAGCTTATATGAGGTGCATGAAAAACTGTTTTTT CASSLYEVHEKLFF
TRBD2 . TRBJ2-1 TRBV11-2 TGTGCCACCGGGACTAGCGTATGGAATGAGCAGTTCTTC CATGTSVWNEQFF
TRBD1 once TRBJ1-2 TRBV10-3 TGTGCCATCAGCTCCGGACAGGGGGCAGGCTACACCTTC CAISSGQGAGYTF
TRBD1 . TRBJ2-3 TRBV25-1 TGTGCCAGCAGTGATCGGGACAGTCCGACAGATACGCAGTATTTT CASSDRDSPTDTQYF
TRBD2 . TRBJ2-7 TRBV25-1 TGTGCCAGCAGTGAACCGGGACTAGCGGGAGGTTGGGAGCAGTACTTC CASSEPGLAGGWEQYF
. once TRBJ1-3 TRBV5-1 TGCGCCAGCAGCTCGGGGATCTCTGGAAACACCATATATTTT CASSSGISGNTIYF
. . TRBJ2-7 TRBV6-5 TGTGCCAGCAGCTCCGGGACATTCGAGCAGTACTTC CASSSGTFEQYF
. . TRBJ2-1 TRBV6-5 TGTGCCAGCAGTTACAGGGGGCGGGCGGGACGCAATGAGCAGTTCTTC CASSYRGRAGRNEQFF
TRBD1 . TRBJ2-1 TRBV10-3 TGTGCCATCAAAGGGACAGGGGATGGAGGTGAGCAGTTCTTC CAIKGTGDGGEQFF
. . TRBJ2-1 TRBV3-1/TRBV3-2 TGTGCCAGCAGCCAACGGCTAAGGAGGGGCGGGTCCTACAATGAGCAGTTCTTC CASSQRLRRGGSYNEQFF
. . TRBJ1-5 TRBV6-5 TGTGCCAGCAGTTTGGGGGCATATAGCAATCAGCCCCAGCATTTT CASSLGAYSNQPQHF
TRBD1 . TRBJ2-3 TRBV24-1 TGTGCCACCAGTGGCAGGACAGGACCCACAGATACGCAGTATTTT CATSGRTGPTDTQYF
TRBD1 . TRBJ1-1 TRBV12-3/TRBV12-4 TGTGCCAGCAGAAGACAGGGTGAAGCTTTCTTT CASRRQGEAFF
TRBD1 . TRBJ1-6 TRBV5-1 TGCGCCAGCAGGGGGACCGGGACAGCCAATTCACCCCTCCACTTT CASRGTGTANSPLHF
. once TRBJ1-2 TRBV10-3 TGTGCCATCAGTGAACCGGAGAACGCTCGTAACTATGGCTACACCTTC CAISEPENARNYGYTF
. . TRBJ2-2 TRBV3-1/TRBV3-2 TGTGCCAGCAGCCATAGCGGGGAGCTGTTTTTT CASSHSGELFF
TRBD2 . TRBJ2-1 TRBV19 TGTGCCAGTAGTGCAAAGGTGTCCGGGACTAGCGGGATCCACAATGAGCAGTTCTTC CASSAKVSGTSGIHNEQFF
TRBD1 . TRBJ2-2 TRBV28 TGTGCCAGCAGTTTCCCCCGGGACAGCACCGGGGAGCTGTTTTTT CASSFPRDSTGELFF
TRBD2 . TRBJ2-2 TRBV5-1 TGCGCCAGCAGCTCGGGGGGAAGCGCTCTAGCGGCCGGGGAGCTGTTTTTT CASSSGGSALAAGELFF
TRBD2 . TRBJ2-3 TRBV2 TGTGCCAGCAGTGAATGGACTAGCTTGGCAGATACGCAGTATTTT CASSEWTSLADTQYF
TRBD2 . TRBJ2-1 TRBV28 TGTGCCAGCAGTTTTGGGCTAGCGGGATACAATGAGCAGTTCTTC CASSFGLAGYNEQFF
. . TRBJ1-5 TRBV18 TGTGCCAGCTCACCCCAGCGGGGACTGCCCCAGCATTTT CASSPQRGLPQHF
TRBD1 . TRBJ2-7 TRBV28 TGTGCCAGCAGTAGACAGGGAATCTGGGAGCAGTACTTC CASSRQGIWEQYF
. . TRBJ2-5 TRBV29-1 TGCAGCGTTGAAGATCTCGGGGAGGAAGAAGAGACCCAGTACTTC CSVEDLGEEEETQYF
TRBD2 . TRBJ2-2 TRBV29-1 TGCAGCGTTGTCCCTAGCGGGAGACCCGGGGAGCTGTTTTTT CSVVPSGRPGELFF
. . TRBJ1-1 TRBV28 TGTGCCAGCAGTTTCCTTAGCCAAGCGGCTGAAGCTTTCTTT CASSFLSQAAEAFF
. . TRBJ2-5 TRBV21-1 TGTGCCAGCAGCCCCCAGGCCCAAGAGACCCAGTACTTC CASSPQAQETQYF
TRBD1 once TRBJ2-7 TRBV19 TGTGCCAGTAGTAGACCGACAGGGAGCTCCTACGAGCAGTACTTC CASSRPTGSSYEQYF
. . TRBJ2-5 TRBV7-8 TGTGCCAGCAGCTCCTCTCCACAGAGGGTGACCCAGTACTTC CASSSSPQRVTQYF
TRBD2 . TRBJ2-2 TRBV19 TGTGCCAGTAGCACCATTAGCGGGAGAGGAACCGGGGAGCTGTTTTTT CASSTISGRGTGELFF
. . TRBJ1-2 TRBV7-2 TGTGCCAGCAGCTTACTTCGGTTGGATGGCTACACCTTC CASSLLRLDGYTF
TRBD2 once TRBJ2-1 TRBV10-2 TGCGCCAGCAGTGGGACGGGAGGGCCTGTCAATGAGCAGTTCTTC CASSGTGGPVNEQFF
. . TRBJ2-3 TRBV11-2 TGTGCCAGCAGCTTAGTCCGGGACACGGGCTTGGGTACGCAGTATTTT CASSLVRDTGLGTQYF
TRBD1 few TRBJ1-2 TRBV11-2 TGTGCCAGCAGCCGGAGAGGGGGCGCGTTTGATGGCTACACCTTC CASSRRGGAFDGYTF
. . TRBJ1-6 TRBV3-1/TRBV3-2 TGTGCCAGCAGCCAATATGGTCAGGGAGGGTATTCACCCCTCCACTTT CASSQYGQGGYSPLHF
. . TRBJ2-1 TRBV19 TGTGCCAGTAGTATGGACAGAACTTCCTACAATGAGCAGTTCTTC CASSMDRTSYNEQFF
. . TRBJ2-7 TRBV3-1/TRBV3-2 TGTGCCAGCAGCCCACCCTGGCGGGACTACGAGCAGTACTTC CASSPPWRDYEQYF
. . TRBJ2-7 TRBV11-2 TGTGCCAGCAGCTCCAGGGCCCCTGGTGAGCAGTACTTC CASSSRAPGEQYF
. . TRBJ2-5 TRBV2 TGTGCCAGCAGTGAAATCAGGACTGGAGAGACCCAGTACTTC CASSEIRTGETQYF
. . TRBJ2-5 TRBV5-1 TGCGCCAGCTCCCAAGGGGGAGCGGTAGAGACCCAGTACTTC CASSQGGAVETQYF
. . TRBJ2-1 TRBV7-3 TGTGCCAGCAGCCCTATCGACGGGGTAACCTACAATGAGCAGTTCTTC CASSPIDGVTYNEQFF
. . TRBJ2-2 TRBV28 TGTGCCAGCTCCCCGGGAGGGACAGCGGGAGAGGTCGGGGAGCTGTTTTTT CASSPGGTAGEVGELFF
. . TRBJ1-5 TRBV7-8 TGTGCCAGCAGCCTATATCACAGGGACAATCAGCCCCAGCATTTT CASSLYHRDNQPQHF
. . TRBJ2-1 TRBV9 TGTGCCAGCAGCGTAGGCGGGCCCTCCTACAATGAGCAGTTCTTC CASSVGGPSYNEQFF
TRBD1 few TRBJ1-2 TRBV5-1 TGCGCCAGCAGTTCAGGGGGGCATGGCTACACCTTC CASSSGGHGYTF
TRBD2 . TRBJ2-1 TRBV19 TGTGCCAGTAGTATGGCCCGTCGACTAGCGGGAGTGAGGAATGAGCAGTTCTTC CASSMARRLAGVRNEQFF
. once TRBJ1-1 TRBV27 TGTGCCAGCAGTTTATCGGGGGGGACTGAAGCTTTCTTT CASSLSGGTEAFF
. once TRBJ2-7 TRBV6-2/TRBV6-3 TGTGCCAGCAGCCGTACCTACGAGCAGTACTTC CASSRTYEQYF